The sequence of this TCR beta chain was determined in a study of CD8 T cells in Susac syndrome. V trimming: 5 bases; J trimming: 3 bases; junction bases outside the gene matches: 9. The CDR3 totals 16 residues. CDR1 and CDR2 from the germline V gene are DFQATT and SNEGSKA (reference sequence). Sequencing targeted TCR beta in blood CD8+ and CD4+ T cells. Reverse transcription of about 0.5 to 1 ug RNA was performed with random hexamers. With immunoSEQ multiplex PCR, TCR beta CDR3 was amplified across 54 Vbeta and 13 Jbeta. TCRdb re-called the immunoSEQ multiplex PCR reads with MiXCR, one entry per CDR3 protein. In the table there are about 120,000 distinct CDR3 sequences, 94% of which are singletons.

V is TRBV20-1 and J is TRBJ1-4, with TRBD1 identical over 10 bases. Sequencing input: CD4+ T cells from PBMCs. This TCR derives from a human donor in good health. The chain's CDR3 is CSASDRGRGANEKLFF. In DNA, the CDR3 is TGCAGTGCTTCAGACAGGGGGCGAGGAGCTAATGAAAAACTGTTTTTT.